This T cell receptor beta chain is drawn from a study of T cells after yellow fever vaccination. In the study overall: Fractions of limited cellularity were prepared by means of SMART-Seq v4 Ultra Low Input.

V lost 4 bases and J lost 5; bases outside the gene matches: 6. CDR1 and CDR2 (germline): SGHDT, YYEEEE. This CDR3 comprises 16 residues. TCRdb independently ran MiXCR on the 5' RACE reads; one entry per CDR3 protein. The top ten clones hold 0.55% to 0.7% of a sample with about 150,000 distinct CDR3 sequences, about 6.9% of them seen once. Points from the study as a whole: FACS-sorted repertoires could contain abundant clonotypes contaminating from the bulk population. Post-booster samples contained most primary-vaccination clones (around 95% CD4, about 90% CD8). Some clonotypes, a small share, were shared between CD4 and CD8 compartments.

At least ten counts were recorded for this clonotype. Its antigen is not known. This sequence was found in a man aged 25 to 40 who received the YFV17D yellow fever vaccine. The sample consisted of CD4+ T cells sorted from PBMCs, taken 10 days after the yellow fever booster vaccination. The chain uses TRBV5-6 and TRBJ2-1; 13 nucleotides line up with TRBD2. CDR3 region: CASSRGLAGDNNEQFF. CDR3 bases: TGTGCCAGCAGCCGAGGACTAGCGGGAGATAACAATGAGCAGTTCTTC.